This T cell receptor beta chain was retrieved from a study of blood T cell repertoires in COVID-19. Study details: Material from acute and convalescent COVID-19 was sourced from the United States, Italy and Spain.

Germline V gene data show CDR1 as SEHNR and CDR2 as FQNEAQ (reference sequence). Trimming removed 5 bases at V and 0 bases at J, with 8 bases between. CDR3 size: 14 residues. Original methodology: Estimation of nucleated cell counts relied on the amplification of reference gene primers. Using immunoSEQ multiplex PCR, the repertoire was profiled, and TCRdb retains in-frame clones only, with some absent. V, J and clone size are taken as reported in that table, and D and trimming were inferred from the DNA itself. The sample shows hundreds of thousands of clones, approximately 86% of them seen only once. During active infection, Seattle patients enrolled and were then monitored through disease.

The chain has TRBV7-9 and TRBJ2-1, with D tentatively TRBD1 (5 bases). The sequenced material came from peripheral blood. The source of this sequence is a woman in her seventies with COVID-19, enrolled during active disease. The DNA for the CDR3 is TGTGCCAGCAGCCCAGGGAACTCCTACAATGAGCAGTTCTTC. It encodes CASSPGNSYNEQFF.